The entry that follows covers one TCR beta chain sequence. The sample is drawn from a study of blood T cell repertoires in COVID-19. The CDR3 spans 11 residues. Germline V gene sequence: CDR1 WSHSY, CDR2 SAAADI. V lost 5 bases and J lost 7, with 6 bases in between. Profiling relied on immunoSEQ multiplex PCR, and the TCRdb table lists in-frame clones only, not all of them. The sample shows about 480,000 clones, 70% to 90% of them seen only once. The specimen was PBMCs or T cells enriched from blood (not recorded which). This receptor was obtained from a middle-aged woman who had recovered from COVID-19. The chain links TRBV10-2 to TRBJ2-4; the D gene is possibly TRBD1 (6 bases). The CDR3 sequence is CASSQGNIQYF. CDR3 sequence (DNA): TGCGCCAGCAGTCAGGGGAACATTCAGTACTTC.